The present TCR beta chain was sequenced within a study of CD8 T cells in ankylosing spondylitis. MiXCR was run by TCRdb on the 5' RACE reads, yielding one entry per CDR3 protein. Of 35,000 to 50,000 distinct CDR3 sequences listed, 11% are singletons. CDR3 length: 17 amino acids. V lost 3 bases to trimming and J lost 1 base; unmatched junction nucleotides: 3. This clonotype has ten or more counts. The sequence was collected from a male donor with ankylosing spondylitis or in good health (not recorded which). Sequenced material: blood, either unsorted or a sorted T cell fraction (not recorded which). This sequence joins TRBV12-3 or TRBV12-4 and TRBJ2-3, with TRBD2 matching 14 bases. CDR3 loop: CASSFPGLAGGTDTQYF. The CDR3 bases are TGTGCCAGCAGTTTTCCGGGACTAGCGGGGGGCACAGATACGCAGTATTTT.